Reported below is one TCR beta chain. Its antigen remains unidentified. This record belongs to a study of identical twins. Study-wide results and caveats: Analyses of zero insertions could be partly confounded by invariant MAIT and iNKT cells. Those out-of-frame alpha sequences shared by twins showed an excess of low generation probability.

The germline V and J ends were trimmed by 4 bases and 1 base, with 7 bases remaining between them. Germline lookup yields CDR1 LGHDT and CDR2 YNNKEL (reference sequence). This CDR3 comprises 13 residues. Via MiXCR, TCRdb re-called the 5' RACE reads, giving one row per CDR3 protein. The sample yields 700,000 to 950,000 distinct CDR3 sequences, 12% seen once. This same sample was also taken into another study, of yellow fever vaccine responses in identical twins.

The receptor comes from a woman aged 18-35 years in good health. The J gene is TRBJ1-2, the V gene TRBV3-1; D unclear. The sequencing input was PBMCs. Written as DNA, the CDR3 is TGTGCCAGCAGCCCGGAGAATAACTATGGCTACACCTTC. Its protein product is CASSPENNYGYTF. Full variable domain (missing parts from reference TRBV3-1 and TRBJ1-2): DTAVSQTPKYLVTQMGNDKSIKCEQNLGHDTMYWYKQDSKKFLKIMFSYNNKELIINETVPNRFSPKSPDKAHLNLHINSLELGDSAVYFCASSPENNYGYTFGSGTRLTVV.